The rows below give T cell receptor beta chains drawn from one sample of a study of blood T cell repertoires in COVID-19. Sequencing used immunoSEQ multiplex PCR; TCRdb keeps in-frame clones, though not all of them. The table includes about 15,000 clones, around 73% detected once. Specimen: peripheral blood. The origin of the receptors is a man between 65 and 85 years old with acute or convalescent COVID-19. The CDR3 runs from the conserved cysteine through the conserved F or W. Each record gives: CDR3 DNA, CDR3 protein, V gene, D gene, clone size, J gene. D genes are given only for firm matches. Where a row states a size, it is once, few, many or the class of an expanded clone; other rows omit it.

CDR3nt: TGTGCCAGTAGCGCGAGTCGGACAGGGGGCCCTGAAGCTTTCTTT; CDR3aa: CASSASRTGGPEAFF; v_gene: TRBV19; d_gene: TRBD1; abundance: .; j_gene: TRBJ1-1
CDR3nt: TGTGCCAGCAGCTTAGCTAGCGGGGGGGTGGCAGATACGCAGTATTTT; CDR3aa: CASSLASGGVADTQYF; v_gene: TRBV7-2; d_gene: TRBD2; abundance: once; j_gene: TRBJ2-3
CDR3nt: TGTGCCAGCAGCACACTAGCGGGAGGTATTGAGCAGTTCTTC; CDR3aa: CASSTLAGGIEQFF; v_gene: TRBV7-2; d_gene: TRBD2; abundance: .; j_gene: TRBJ2-1
CDR3nt: TGTGCCAGTAACCAACCGACAGGGGGGAACACTGAAGCTTTCTTT; CDR3aa: CASNQPTGGNTEAFF; v_gene: TRBV19; d_gene: TRBD1; abundance: few; j_gene: TRBJ1-1
CDR3nt: TGCGCCAGCAGCTCGGGACAGCCGCAGGAAAAACTGTTTTTT; CDR3aa: CASSSGQPQEKLFF; v_gene: TRBV5-1; d_gene: TRBD1; abundance: few; j_gene: TRBJ1-4
CDR3nt: TGTGCCAGCAGCCAGGCCCGAAGGACAGTCAACACTGAAGCTTTCTTT; CDR3aa: CASSQARRTVNTEAFF; v_gene: TRBV3-1/TRBV3-2; d_gene: .; abundance: .; j_gene: TRBJ1-1
CDR3nt: TGTGCCAGCAGCCCGGACAGGGGGCTGGCCGGGGAGCTGTTTTTT; CDR3aa: CASSPDRGLAGELFF; v_gene: TRBV11-1; d_gene: TRBD1; abundance: .; j_gene: TRBJ2-2
CDR3nt: TGTGCCAGCAGCGTAGGTCCCGGGGGAGCAGATACGCAGTATTTT; CDR3aa: CASSVGPGGADTQYF; v_gene: TRBV9; d_gene: .; abundance: .; j_gene: TRBJ2-3
CDR3nt: TGCGCCAGCAGCCAAGATTTAGCGGGAGAAGAGACCCAGTACTTC; CDR3aa: CASSQDLAGEETQYF; v_gene: TRBV4-1; d_gene: TRBD2; abundance: medium-sized; j_gene: TRBJ2-5
CDR3nt: TGTGCCAGCAGTCCCTACTCCGTCTCTAGCACAGATACGCAGTATTTT; CDR3aa: CASSPYSVSSTDTQYF; v_gene: TRBV28; d_gene: .; abundance: once; j_gene: TRBJ2-3
CDR3nt: TGTGCCAGCAGCTTAGAACAGATTCAGCATTTT; CDR3aa: CASSLEQIQHF; v_gene: TRBV7-2; d_gene: .; abundance: .; j_gene: TRBJ1-5
CDR3nt: TGTGCCAGCAGCCGTGGACTCAATCCAGATACGCAGTATTTT; CDR3aa: CASSRGLNPDTQYF; v_gene: TRBV7-2; d_gene: .; abundance: .; j_gene: TRBJ2-3
CDR3nt: TGTGCCAGCAGCTTAAAGGGAGGCGAGCAGTACTTC; CDR3aa: CASSLKGGEQYF; v_gene: TRBV7-9; d_gene: .; abundance: .; j_gene: TRBJ2-7
CDR3nt: TGTGCCAGCAGTAGACAGGGGGGGGTCACTGAAGCTTTCTTT; CDR3aa: CASSRQGGVTEAFF; v_gene: TRBV6-1; d_gene: TRBD1; abundance: .; j_gene: TRBJ1-1
CDR3nt: TGTGCCAGCAGTCCGGGGACAGCCAACGTCCTGACTTTC; CDR3aa: CASSPGTANVLTF; v_gene: TRBV27; d_gene: .; abundance: once; j_gene: TRBJ2-6
CDR3nt: TGTGCCAGCAGCTCCCAAGCGGGAGGGCATGGGGCCTACAATGAGCAGTTCTTC; CDR3aa: CASSSQAGGHGAYNEQFF; v_gene: TRBV7-6; d_gene: TRBD2; abundance: .; j_gene: TRBJ2-1
CDR3nt: TGTGCCAGCAGTTTATCTACCGCGGGAGCCAACTACGAGCAGTACTTC; CDR3aa: CASSLSTAGANYEQYF; v_gene: TRBV27; d_gene: TRBD2; abundance: .; j_gene: TRBJ2-7
CDR3nt: TGTGCCAGTAGTGTTGAACTAGCGGGAGTAAAGGATGAGCAGTTCTTC; CDR3aa: CASSVELAGVKDEQFF; v_gene: TRBV19; d_gene: TRBD2; abundance: .; j_gene: TRBJ2-1
CDR3nt: TGTGCCAGCAGTAACTCCGGACAGCAGAACACTGAAGCTTTCTTT; CDR3aa: CASSNSGQQNTEAFF; v_gene: TRBV6-6; d_gene: .; abundance: once; j_gene: TRBJ1-1
CDR3nt: TGTGCCAGCAGCCGAGGGGGCGCTGACACTGAAGCTTTCTTT; CDR3aa: CASSRGGADTEAFF; v_gene: TRBV28; d_gene: TRBD1; abundance: .; j_gene: TRBJ1-1
CDR3nt: TGTGCCAGCAGCGAAGGCGCTTCATCTAACGAGCAGTACTTC; CDR3aa: CASSEGASSNEQYF; v_gene: TRBV6-1; d_gene: .; abundance: .; j_gene: TRBJ2-7
CDR3nt: TGCAGCGTTACCGGGACTAGCCACGAGCAGTACTTC; CDR3aa: CSVTGTSHEQYF; v_gene: TRBV29-1; d_gene: TRBD2; abundance: few; j_gene: TRBJ2-7